A selection of T cell receptor beta chains follows, all from one sample in a study of T cell responses to AZD1222 COVID-19 vaccine. The data were produced by immunoSEQ multiplex PCR, yet TCRdb's version contains in-frame clones alone and is incomplete. In the table there are under 150,000 clones, 88% of which are singletons. The sequencing used peripheral blood, collected on day 0 of AZD1222 vaccination. All receptors derive from an adult in good health. Each CDR3 is given with its conserved first and last residue. Fields, in order: D gene, V gene, J gene, clone size, CDR3 DNA, CDR3 protein. D genes are given only for firm matches. Clone sizes are given selectively: once, few, many, or a class where the clone is expanded.

D gene: TRBD1
V gene: TRBV5-4
J gene: TRBJ2-1
clone size: -
CDR3 DNA: TGTGCCAGCAGCCCCGGACAGGGGACATACAATGAGCAGTTCTTC
CDR3 protein: CASSPGQGTYNEQFF

D gene: -
V gene: TRBV28
J gene: TRBJ1-3
clone size: few
CDR3 DNA: TGTGCCAGCAGAGGGGGGGGCTCCGGCCCCGGAAACACCATATATTTT
CDR3 protein: CASRGGGSGPGNTIYF

D gene: TRBD2
V gene: TRBV9
J gene: TRBJ2-1
clone size: -
CDR3 DNA: TGTGCCAGCAGCGTAGCTTCGGGACTAGCGGTTGTCTCGTACAATGAGCAGTTCTTC
CDR3 protein: CASSVASGLAVVSYNEQFF

D gene: TRBD1
V gene: TRBV7-9
J gene: TRBJ2-7
clone size: -
CDR3 DNA: TGTGCCAGCGGCCCGGGACAGGGGGTGGAGAAGCAGTACTTC
CDR3 protein: CASGPGQGVEKQYF

D gene: -
V gene: TRBV7-8
J gene: TRBJ2-3
clone size: -
CDR3 DNA: TGTGCCAGCAGCGGCCCCGGGACAACTAGCACAGATACGCAGTATTTT
CDR3 protein: CASSGPGTTSTDTQYF

D gene: -
V gene: TRBV20-1
J gene: TRBJ1-1
clone size: -
CDR3 DNA: TGCAGTGCGGAGCGCGGGAGGGAAGCTTTCTTT
CDR3 protein: CSAERGREAFF

D gene: TRBD1
V gene: TRBV7-9
J gene: TRBJ1-1
clone size: -
CDR3 DNA: TGTGCCAGCAGCGGAGGCACAGCACAGGGGGCTGAAGCTTTCTTT
CDR3 protein: CASSGGTAQGAEAFF

D gene: -
V gene: TRBV6-5
J gene: TRBJ2-2
clone size: -
CDR3 DNA: TGTGCCAGCAGTTACGACGGTAGAGCCGGGGAGCTGTTTTTT
CDR3 protein: CASSYDGRAGELFF

D gene: -
V gene: TRBV5-1
J gene: TRBJ1-1
clone size: -
CDR3 DNA: TGCGCCAGCAGCCCAAGTTCGTACGGCACTGAAGCTTTCTTT
CDR3 protein: CASSPSSYGTEAFF

D gene: -
V gene: TRBV2
J gene: TRBJ1-2
clone size: -
CDR3 DNA: TGTGCCGGCAAGGGCCAGTCCTATGGCTACACCTTC
CDR3 protein: CAGKGQSYGYTF

D gene: TRBD2
V gene: TRBV15
J gene: TRBJ2-5
clone size: -
CDR3 DNA: TGTGCCACCAGCAGAGATCGGGGGGGCGGGGAGACCCAGTACTTC
CDR3 protein: CATSRDRGGGETQYF

D gene: -
V gene: TRBV7-9
J gene: TRBJ2-7
clone size: -
CDR3 DNA: TGTGCCAGCAGCTTCGAGGGACGGCCCTCCTACGAGCAGTACTTC
CDR3 protein: CASSFEGRPSYEQYF

D gene: TRBD2
V gene: TRBV7-6
J gene: TRBJ2-1
clone size: -
CDR3 DNA: TGTGCCAGCACCATCTCGGGAGGGGCAGGGAATGAGCAGTTCTTC
CDR3 protein: CASTISGGAGNEQFF

D gene: -
V gene: TRBV6-5
J gene: TRBJ1-1
clone size: -
CDR3 DNA: TGTGCCAGCAGTTACGATTTATCGGGGGGCGTAACTGAAGCTTTCTTT
CDR3 protein: CASSYDLSGGVTEAFF

D gene: -
V gene: TRBV5-6
J gene: TRBJ1-2
clone size: once
CDR3 DNA: TGTGCCAGCAGCTGGGGTGATGGCTACACCTTC
CDR3 protein: CASSWGDGYTF

D gene: TRBD1
V gene: TRBV9
J gene: TRBJ1-3
clone size: -
CDR3 DNA: TGTGCCAGCAGCCGGGACAGGGATCGAACTGGAAACACCATATATTTT
CDR3 protein: CASSRDRDRTGNTIYF

D gene: -
V gene: TRBV15
J gene: TRBJ1-1
clone size: -
CDR3 DNA: TGTGCCACCAGCAGAGTGGGGAACACTGAAGCTTTCTTT
CDR3 protein: CATSRVGNTEAFF

D gene: -
V gene: TRBV5-6
J gene: TRBJ1-5
clone size: once
CDR3 DNA: TGTGCCAGCAGCTTGGAAAGTGCCGCCTGGGGCAATCAGCCCCAGCATTTT
CDR3 protein: CASSLESAAWGNQPQHF